A single sample gave rise to the 23 T cell receptor beta chains below, sequenced in a study of cytomegalovirus exposure and HLA in healthy donors. With 60 Vbeta and 13 Jbeta primers, the PCR was carried out. The table came from immunoSEQ multiplex PCR; TCRdb's copy has only in-frame clones and leaves some out. Here the sample spans 90,000 to 120,000 clones, around 76% being singletons. Sequencing was done on a sample of PBMCs. These receptors all stem from a man younger than 35 in good health and CMV-seronegative.

V usage is TRBV4-1 and J usage is TRBJ2-2; TRBD1 aligns across 9 bases. The germline V gene has CDR1 MGHRA and CDR2 YSYEKL. The CDR3 is made up of 17 amino acids. V shed 3 bases and J 4 bases; nucleotides not matched to a gene: 9. The CDR3 region has the DNA TGCGCCAGCAGCCATAATCCGGGACAGGGTGTCACCGGGGAGCTGTTTTTT. Its protein product is CASSHNPGQGVTGELFF.

The chain employs TRBV2 and TRBJ1-3; D gene uncertain. Germline V CDR1 and CDR2: SNHLY, FYNNEI. Trimming took 6 bases from V and 0 from J, leaving 6 bases between them. The CDR3 covers 13 residues. CDR3 sequence reads: CASRSDSGNTIYF. The CDR3, as DNA: TGTGCCAGCAGAAGCGACTCTGGAAACACCATATATTTT.

The J gene is TRBJ2-5, the V gene TRBV2; TRBD2 matches at 7 bases. The CDR3 is 19 residues long. Germline assignment: CDR1 SNHLY and CDR2 FYNNEI. With V trimmed by 6 bases and J by 1 base, 20 bases remained unmatched. This CDR3 is CASSNPPSGSGDPQETQYF. In DNA form, the CDR3 reads TGTGCCAGCAGCAATCCGCCGTCTGGGAGCGGGGACCCCCAAGAGACCCAGTACTTC.

This clone came up a few times. The V and J genes are TRBV18 and TRBJ2-7; the D gene is possibly TRBD1 (8 bases). The CDR3 sequence is 15 residues long. The V end lost 3 bases, the J end lost 2 bases, and 14 bases lay between the germline ends. Germline loops: CDR1 KGHSH, CDR2 LQKENI. The CDR3 here is CASSPRTGRAYEQYF. The CDR3 DNA follows: TGTGCCAGCTCACCTAGGACAGGGAGGGCCTACGAGCAGTACTTC.

The CDR3 coding sequence is TGCGCCAGCAGCCAAGATCGGGGTCGAGGAGGGAATCAGCAGTTCTTC. Its translation: CASSQDRGRGGNQQFF. The chain couples TRBV4-3 to TRBJ2-1, with D perhaps TRBD2 (6 bases). The CDR3 spans 16 residues. Germline CDR1 LGHNA, CDR2 YSLEER. The V end lost 0 bases, the J end lost 11 bases, and 20 bases lay between the germline ends.

This clone was detected ten times or more. The chain joins TRBV10-2 to TRBJ2-7; TRBD1 is a possible D gene (5 bases). Trimming left V 0 bases short and J 3 bases short, with 12 bases between. This CDR3 is built from 15 residues. Germline lookup yields CDR1 WSHSY and CDR2 SAAADI. The CDR3 bases are TGCGCCAGCAGTGAGTCCTCGACAGAACACTACGAGCAGTACTTC. Residues: CASSESSTEHYEQYF.

The chain combines TRBV19 with TRBJ2-1; 8 bases agree with TRBD1. CDR3 size: 13 residues. Unmatched junction bases numbered 6, after V lost 7 bases and J lost 7 bases. Germline CDR1 LNHDA, CDR2 SQIVND (reference sequence). CDR3: CASTDRGGNEQFF. CDR3 nucleotide sequence: TGTGCCAGTACAGACAGGGGTGGGAATGAGCAGTTCTTC. Together with reference TRBV19 and TRBJ2-1, the CDR3 gives the full variable domain: DGGITQSPKYLFRKEGQNVTLSCEQNLNHDAMYWYRQDPGQGLRLIYYSQIVNDFQKGDIAEGYSVSREKKESFPLTVTSAQKNPTAFYLCASTDRGGNEQFFGPGTRLTVL.

The gene calls are TRBV23-1 and TRBJ1-5, with 8 bases that match TRBD1. TRBV23-1 is an ORF; its function is uncertain. This CDR3 is built from 15 residues. The trim removed 3 bases at V and 7 bases at J, leaving 8 bases unmatched. CDR3 residues: CASSHYDRGRQPQHF. CDR3 coding DNA: TGCGCCAGCAGTCACTACGACAGGGGTAGGCAGCCCCAGCATTTT.

V gene TRBV6-1 combines with J gene TRBJ1-2, with D unresolved. The CDR3 is 13 residues long. Trimming took off 8 bases at V and 6 bases at J, with 16 bases between the two ends. Germline CDR1 reads MNHNS; CDR2 reads SASEGT. CDR3 amino acids: CASSSLWANGYTF. The DNA for the CDR3 is TGTGCCAGCTCCTCTCTCTGGGCCAATGGCTACACCTTC.

This clone was seen more than once but under ten times. The chain uses TRBV18 and TRBJ1-2; D possibly corresponds to TRBD1 (6 bases). The CDR3 extends over 15 amino acids. Germline V gives CDR1 KGHSH, CDR2 LQKENI. The V end lost 5 bases, the J end lost 3 bases, and 16 bases lay between the germline ends. The CDR3 coding sequence is TGTGCCAGCTCAGCAGTGGGCAGGGGTGACTATGGCTACACCTTC. Translated, it gives CASSAVGRGDYGYTF.

CDR3: CASSSEEGISGNTIYF. The CDR3 nucleotides are TGTGCCAGCAGCTCAGAGGAGGGAATCTCTGGAAACACCATATATTTT. This chain links TRBV9 with TRBJ1-3; D remains ambiguous. V lost 4 bases, J lost 0 bases, and 14 bases lay in between. The germline V gene encodes CDR1 SGDLS and CDR2 YYNGEE. This CDR3 has 16 residues.

As concerns this clone: Other DNA sequences in this specimen translate into the identical CDR3. The chain carries TRBV4-2 and TRBJ2-3; the match to TRBD2 covers 10 bases. V gave up 1 base and J gave up 1 base; unmatched junction bases: 2. CDR3 length equals 16 residues. Germline V gene lookup returns CDR1 LGHNA and CDR2 YNFKEQ. CDR3 in amino acids: CASSQVSGGGTDTQYF. CDR3 bases: TGTGCCAGCAGCCAAGTCAGCGGGGGGGGCACAGATACGCAGTATTTT.

This chain connects TRBV5-4 to TRBJ1-6; D is unclear. Trimming left V 4 bases short and J 10 bases short, with 9 bases between. Germline assignment: CDR1 SGHNT and CDR2 YYREEE (reference sequence). CDR3 length: 12 amino acids. The CDR3 DNA sequence: TGTGCCAGCAGCATCCCCTCCTCACCCCTCCACTTT. It is translated as CASSIPSSPLHF. The full variable domain, in which reference TRBV5-4 and TRBJ1-6 provide the parts outside the CDR3, is ETGVTQSPTHLIKTRGQQVTLRCSSQSGHNTVSWYQQALGQGPQFIFQYYREEENGRGNFPPRFSGLQFPNYSSELNVNALELDDSALYLCASSIPSSPLHFGNGTRLTVT.

This chain connects TRBV12-5 to TRBJ1-2; TRBD1 aligns across 8 bases. This CDR3 has 14 residues. Germline lookup yields CDR1 LGHNT and CDR2 FRNRAP. Unmatched junction bases numbered 4, after V lost 1 base and J lost 6 bases. The CDR3 DNA reads as TGTGCTAGTGGTTTGGGACAGGGGATCGATGGCTACACCTTC. Its translation is CASGLGQGIDGYTF.

The rearrangement links TRBV7-8 to TRBJ2-7; TRBD1 matches 7 bases. Per the germline V gene, CDR1 is SGHVS and CDR2 is FQNEAQ. The J segment lost 9 bases and the V segment lost 1 base, leaving 0 bases of the junction unmatched. CDR3 length: 11 amino acids. This CDR3 is CASSLGTGQYF. In DNA form, the CDR3 reads TGTGCCAGCAGCTTAGGGACAGGGCAGTACTTC. Variable domain in full (rest from reference TRBV7-8 and TRBJ2-7): GAGVSQSPRYKVAKRGQDVALRCDPISGHVSLFWYQQALGQGPEFLTYFQNEAQLDKSGLPSDRFFAERPEGSVSTLKIQRTQQEDSAVYLCASSLGTGQYFGPGTRLTVT.

The chain uses TRBV4-1 and TRBJ2-7, with a possible D match to TRBD1 (6 bases). The CDR3 length is 13 residues. CDR1 is MGHRA, CDR2 YSYEKL, per germline. The V end lost 4 bases, the J end lost 5 bases, and 12 bases lay between the germline ends. The CDR3 DNA is TGCGCCAGCAGCCCGACCAGGGGCCACGAGCAGTACTTC. This sequence encodes CASSPTRGHEQYF.

This chain links TRBV29-1 with TRBJ1-1; 9 bases match TRBD1. Germline assignment: CDR1 SQVTM and CDR2 ANQGSEA. J gave up 3 bases and V 6 bases, and 8 bases lay outside the gene matches. CDR3 size: 14 residues. DNA of the CDR3: TGCAGCGTCGGAGGGACAGGGCGATACACTGAAGCTTTCTTT. The encoded protein is CSVGGTGRYTEAFF.

The chain carries TRBV4-2 and TRBJ2-5; tentatively, D is TRBD2 (7 bases). The germline V and J ends were trimmed by 0 bases and 1 base, with 12 bases remaining between them. Germline V lookup: CDR1 LGHNA, CDR2 YNFKEQ. This CDR3 is built from 16 residues. DNA of the CDR3: TGTGCCAGCAGCCAAGAAAGGGGGGGTTTCCAAGAGACCCAGTACTTC. Encoded protein: CASSQERGGFQETQYF.

The V gene is TRBV5-6, the J gene TRBJ2-2; D is possibly TRBD1 (6 bases). The V end was cut by 3 bases, the J end by 13 bases, with 13 bases between. The CDR3 spans 12 residues. Germline V gene data show CDR1 as SGHDT and CDR2 as YYEEEE. CDR3 in amino acids: CASSSGTRRLFF. The DNA of the CDR3 is TGTGCCAGCAGCTCCGGGACACGGAGGCTGTTTTTT.

V and J are TRBV15 and TRBJ2-7; tentatively, D is TRBD1 (6 bases). Germline CDR1 and CDR2: LNHNV and YYDKDF (reference sequence). The V and J ends lost 1 base and 0 bases respectively, with 13 bases between them. CDR3 length equals 16 residues. The CDR3 DNA sequence: TGTGCCACCAGCAGAGGATTCGGACAGAACTCCTACGAGCAGTACTTC. This gives the protein CATSRGFGQNSYEQYF.

The chain has TRBV28 and TRBJ1-1; 7 nucleotides line up with TRBD1. Unmatched junction bases numbered 3, after V lost 6 bases and J lost 8 bases. CDR1 and CDR2 (germline): MDHEN, SYDVKM. CDR3 length: 11 residues. CDR3 nucleotides: TGTGCCAGCAGGGGGACAGTCGAAGCTTTCTTT. It is translated as CASRGTVEAFF.

V usage is TRBV19 and J usage is TRBJ1-5; D remains unclear. Trimming took off 3 bases at V and 2 bases at J, with 11 bases between the two ends. From germline, CDR1 is LNHDA and CDR2 SQIVND (reference sequence). The CDR3 extends over 15 amino acids. The CDR3 spells CASSIPGLGNQPQHF. CDR3 in DNA: TGTGCCAGTAGTATCCCCGGGTTGGGCAATCAGCCCCAGCATTTT. Together with reference TRBV19 and TRBJ1-5, the CDR3 gives the full variable domain: DGGITQSPKYLFRKEGQNVTLSCEQNLNHDAMYWYRQDPGQGLRLIYYSQIVNDFQKGDIAEGYSVSREKKESFPLTVTSAQKNPTAFYLCASSIPGLGNQPQHFGDGTRLSIL.

The chain links TRBV4-3 to TRBJ2-2, with 7 bases fitting TRBD1. CDR1 is LGHNA and CDR2 is YSLEER in the germline V gene. The junction had 7 bases not matched to a gene; V was cut back by 1 base and J by 8 bases. There are 15 residues in the CDR3. CDR3 bases: TGCGCCAGCAGCCAAGCCCGACAGGGTGTGGGGGAGCTGTTTTTT. It specifies CASSQARQGVGELFF.